The 11 T cell receptor beta chains listed next were all sequenced from one sample in a study of T cells in Graves' hyperthyroidism and ophthalmopathy. Using RNA transcripts as the source, TCR beta CDR3 regions were amplified. The TCR CDR3 was amplified in a first-round RT-PCR using the HTBI primer set. TCRdb redid the calling of the multiplex PCR reads with MiXCR, one entry per CDR3 protein. The data show more than 600,000 distinct CDR3 sequences, approximately 16% seen once. Material for sequencing was blood. Receptors were obtained from a young man with Graves' hyperthyroidism.

The chain recombines TRBV28 with TRBJ2-1; D unresolved. V lost 5 bases and J lost 8, with 10 bases in between. CDR3 size: 12 residues. Germline V gives CDR1 MDHEN, CDR2 SYDVKM. The CDR3 sequence: CASSTGYHEQFF. The CDR3 region has the DNA TGTGCCAGCAGTACCGGGTATCATGAGCAGTTCTTC.

This clonotype came up many times. The chain links TRBV28 to TRBJ2-1; no clear D. Germline CDR1 reads MDHEN; CDR2 reads SYDVKM. The CDR3 has 15 residues. V lost 7 bases and J 7 bases, leaving 20 bases between the germline ends. CDR3 in DNA: TGTGCCAGCAAGCCCGAGACAACTATATGGAATGAGCAGTTCTTC. Amino acids: CASKPETTIWNEQFF. Using reference TRBV28 and TRBJ2-1 for the parts outside the CDR3, the full variable domain is DVKVTQSSRYLVKRTGEKVFLECVQDMDHENMFWYRQDPGLGLRLIYFSYDVKMKEKGDIPEGYSVSREKKERFSLILESASTNQTSMYLCASKPETTIWNEQFFGPGTRLTVL.

This clonotype was counted ten times or more. This chain uses TRBV12-3 or TRBV12-4 with TRBJ1-4; the D gene is possibly TRBD1 (5 bases). Trimming pared 5 bases from V and 7 bases from J, leaving 20 bases between. The CDR3 covers 16 residues. CDR3 nucleotide sequence: TGTGCCAGCAGTCCGCCCTTCCGGGGACGGGGTGAAAAACTGTTTTTT. Amino acid sequence: CASSPPFRGRGEKLFF.

This clonotype was counted at least ten times. V gene TRBV6-2 or TRBV6-3 combines with J gene TRBJ1-1; D is uncertain. The CDR3 has 13 residues. CDR1 and CDR2 (germline): MNHEY, SVGEGT. With 6 bases removed from V and 6 bases from J, the gap between germline ends came to 14 bases. CDR3 region: CASRQRIGAEAFF. DNA of the CDR3: TGTGCCAGCAGACAACGAATTGGGGCTGAAGCTTTCTTT.

This rearrangement joins TRBV7-9 to TRBJ2-1; a weak D match, TRBD2 (5 bases). Trimming removed 5 bases at V and 1 base at J, with 9 bases between. From germline, CDR1 is SEHNR and CDR2 FQNEAQ (reference sequence). The CDR3 consists of 14 residues. The CDR3 DNA reads as TGTGCCAGCAGCCTCCGGAGGTCCTACAATGAGCAGTTCTTC. Amino acids: CASSLRRSYNEQFF.

This clonotype occurred a few times. This chain uses TRBV14 with TRBJ1-4, with no clear D. The V and J ends lost 1 base and 11 bases respectively, with 11 bases between them. This CDR3 comprises 13 residues. Germline CDR1 is SGHDN and CDR2 is FVKESK. The CDR3 nucleotides read TGTGCCAGCAGCCAAGGAGGACCACAGAAACTGTTTTTT. This encodes CASSQGGPQKLFF.

The gene calls are TRBV5-1 and TRBJ2-5; 8 positions match TRBD2. J gave up 3 bases and V 4 bases, and 8 bases lay outside the gene matches. The CDR3 consists of 15 residues. Germline V gene sequence: CDR1 SGHRS, CDR2 YFSETQ. CDR3 amino acids: CASSLDREGEETQYF. CDR3 nucleotides: TGCGCCAGCAGCCTCGACCGGGAGGGAGAAGAGACCCAGTACTTC.

This clonotype appeared many times. V gene TRBV28 combines with J gene TRBJ1-1; no firm D call. This CDR3 has 14 amino acids. Germline CDR1 reads MDHEN; CDR2 reads SYDVKM. V shed 5 bases and J shed 1 base, with 11 bases lying between them. The DNA of the CDR3 is TGTGCCAGCAGTATACCCAGGAGGAACACTGAAGCTTTCTTT. The encoded protein is CASSIPRRNTEAFF.

The CDR3: CASSLDQGLYTGELFF. The DNA for the CDR3 is TGTGCCAGCAGCTTAGATCAGGGGCTCTACACCGGGGAGCTGTTTTTT. V is TRBV7-9 and J is TRBJ2-2, with a tentative D call TRBD1 (6 bases). The CDR3 is 16 residues long. Germline-derived CDR1 and CDR2 are SEHNR and FQNEAQ (reference sequence). V was cut by 1 base and J by 3 bases, with 12 bases left in between.

This clonotype was recorded a few times. The chain recombines TRBV7-2 with TRBJ2-1; 7 positions agree with TRBD2. CDR1 and CDR2 from the germline V gene are SGHTA and FQGNSA. CDR3 size: 17 residues. The V segment lost 0 bases and the J segment 3 bases; nucleotides outside the gene matches: 8. The CDR3 here is CASSLAVASGRYNEQFF. The CDR3 coding sequence is TGTGCCAGCAGCTTAGCGGTCGCTAGCGGACGCTACAATGAGCAGTTCTTC.

This clonotype was detected a few times. The chain employs TRBV14 and TRBJ2-7, with D possibly TRBD1 on 6 matching bases. Germline CDR1 reads SGHDN; CDR2 reads FVKESK. V lost 3 bases and J 4 bases, leaving 22 bases between the germline ends. The CDR3 has 17 amino acids. CDR3 DNA: TGTGCCAGCAGCCACGCCCCCGGACTTGGGGGACAATACGAGCAGTACTTC. Translating gives CASSHAPGLGGQYEQYF.